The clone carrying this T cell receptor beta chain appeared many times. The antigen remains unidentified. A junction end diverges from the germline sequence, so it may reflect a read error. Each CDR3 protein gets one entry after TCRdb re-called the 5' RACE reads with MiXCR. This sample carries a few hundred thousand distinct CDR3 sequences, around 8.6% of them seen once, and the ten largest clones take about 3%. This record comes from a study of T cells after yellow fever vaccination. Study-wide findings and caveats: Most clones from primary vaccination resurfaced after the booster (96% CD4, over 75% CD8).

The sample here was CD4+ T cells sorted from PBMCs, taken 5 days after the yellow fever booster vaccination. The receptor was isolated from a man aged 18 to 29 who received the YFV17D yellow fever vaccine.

The CDR3 region has the DNA TGTGCCAGCAGTCAAGAAGGACAGCGCATCTACAATGAGCAGTTCTTC. This encodes CASSQEGQRIYNEQFF. The V call is TRBV4-2, the J call TRBJ2-1, with D possibly being TRBD1 (6 bases). Germline V gives CDR1 LGHNA, CDR2 YNFKEQ. The CDR3 runs 16 residues.